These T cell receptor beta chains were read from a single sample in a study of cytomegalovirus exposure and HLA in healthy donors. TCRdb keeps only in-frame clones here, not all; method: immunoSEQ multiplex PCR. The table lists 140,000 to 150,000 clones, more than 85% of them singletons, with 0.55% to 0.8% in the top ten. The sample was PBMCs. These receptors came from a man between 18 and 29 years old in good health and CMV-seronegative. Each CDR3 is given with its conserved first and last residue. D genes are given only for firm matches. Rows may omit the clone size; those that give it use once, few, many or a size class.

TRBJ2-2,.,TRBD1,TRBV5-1,CASSRQGGTGELFF,TGCGCCAGCAGCCGACAGGGTGGGACCGGGGAGCTGTTTTTT
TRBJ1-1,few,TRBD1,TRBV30,CACRDRGFTEAFF,TGTGCCTGCCGGGACAGGGGATTTACTGAAGCTTTCTTT
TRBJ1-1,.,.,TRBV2,CASSVPQVLGTEAFF,TGTGCCAGCAGTGTCCCCCAGGTTTTGGGCACTGAAGCTTTCTTT
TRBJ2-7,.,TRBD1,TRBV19,CASSGLRDRAYEQYF,TGTGCCAGTAGTGGCCTGAGGGACAGGGCCTACGAGCAGTACTTC
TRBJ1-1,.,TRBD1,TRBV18,CASSPRDRGATEAFF,TGTGCCAGCTCACCCCGGGACAGGGGTGCCACTGAAGCTTTCTTT
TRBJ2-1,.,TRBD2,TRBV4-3,CASSQDLAGGGDEQFF,TGCGCCAGCAGCCAAGATTTAGCGGGAGGAGGCGATGAGCAGTTCTTC
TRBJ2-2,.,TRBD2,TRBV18,CASSPISPSGSGTGELFF,TGTGCCAGCTCACCAATCTCCCCGAGCGGGAGTGGCACCGGGGAGCTGTTTTTT
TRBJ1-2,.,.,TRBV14,CASSQVLGGTTPTF,TGTGCCAGCAGCCAAGTTTTAGGGGGAACTACCCCCACCTTC
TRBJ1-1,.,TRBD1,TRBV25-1,CASSGDRVGGTEAFF,TGTGCCAGCAGTGGAGACAGGGTTGGGGGCACTGAAGCTTTCTTT
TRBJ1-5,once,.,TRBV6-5,CASGRQGNQPQHF,TGTGCCAGCGGAAGACAGGGCAATCAGCCCCAGCATTTT
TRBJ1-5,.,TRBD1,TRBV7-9,CASRSPRDRFSQPQHF,TGTGCCAGCAGGAGTCCCCGGGACAGGTTTTCTCAGCCCCAGCATTTT
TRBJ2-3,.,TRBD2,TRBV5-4,CASSPGTSGGTGNTQYF,TGTGCCAGCAGCCCGGGGACTAGCGGGGGGACCGGGAATACGCAGTATTTT
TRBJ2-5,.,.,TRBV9,CASSGPREETQYF,TGTGCCAGCAGCGGCCCCAGGGAAGAGACCCAGTACTTC
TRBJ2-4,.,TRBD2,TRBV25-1,CASSGGGKNIQYF,TGTGCCAGCAGTGGGGGGGGCAAAAACATTCAGTACTTC
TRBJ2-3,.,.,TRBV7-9,CASSYRSYTDTQYF,TGTGCCAGCAGCTATCGGTCCTACACAGATACGCAGTATTTT
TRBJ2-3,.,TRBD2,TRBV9,CASSSGRGGRTDTQYF,TGTGCCAGCAGTTCCGGGCGGGGGGGTCGCACAGATACGCAGTATTTT
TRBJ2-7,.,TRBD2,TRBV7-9,CASSRTSGDDSYEQYF,TGTGCCAGCAGCCGCACTAGCGGGGATGACTCCTACGAGCAGTACTTC
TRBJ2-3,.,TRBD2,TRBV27,CATRSGLAEYTDTQYF,TGTGCCACCCGTTCAGGACTAGCGGAATACACAGATACGCAGTATTTT
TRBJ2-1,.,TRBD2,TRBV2,CASSRRGTSITYNEQFF,TGTGCCAGCAGTCGAAGGGGGACTAGCATCACCTACAATGAGCAGTTCTTC
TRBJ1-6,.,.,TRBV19,CASSIRPGTNSPLHF,TGTGCCAGTAGTATACGCCCAGGTACAAATTCACCCCTCCACTTT
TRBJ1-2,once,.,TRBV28,CASSLSSDGVYGYTF,TGTGCCAGCAGTTTATCCTCCGACGGGGTATATGGCTACACCTTC
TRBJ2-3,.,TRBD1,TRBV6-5,CASSGQGAFDTQYF,TGTGCCAGCAGTGGACAGGGGGCTTTTGATACGCAGTATTTT
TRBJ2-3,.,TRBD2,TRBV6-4,CASSQRGGFPDTQYF,TGTGCCAGCAGCCAGCGGGGGGGCTTCCCGGATACGCAGTATTTT
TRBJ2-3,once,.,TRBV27,CASSLIWRLVPDTQYF,TGTGCCAGCAGCCTTATTTGGCGGCTGGTCCCAGATACGCAGTATTTT
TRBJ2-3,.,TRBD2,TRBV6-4,CASSASGAGGTDTQYF,TGTGCCAGCAGTGCATCAGGAGCGGGGGGGACAGATACGCAGTATTTT
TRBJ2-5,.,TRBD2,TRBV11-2,CASSLAGGVQETQYF,TGTGCCAGCAGCTTAGCGGGAGGGGTCCAAGAGACCCAGTACTTC
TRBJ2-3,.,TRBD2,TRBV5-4,CASSAPAGGGTDTQYF,TGTGCCAGCAGCGCCCCTGCGGGGGGAGGCACAGATACGCAGTATTTT
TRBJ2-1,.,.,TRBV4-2,CASSLPGRQQFF,TGTGCCAGCAGCCTCCCCGGGAGACAGCAGTTCTTC
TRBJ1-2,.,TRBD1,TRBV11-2,CASRPTGGNYGYTF,TGTGCCAGCAGACCTACAGGGGGCAACTATGGCTACACCTTC
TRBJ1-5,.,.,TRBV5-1,CASSQDTGNQPQHF,TGCGCCAGCAGCCAAGACACCGGCAATCAGCCCCAGCATTTT
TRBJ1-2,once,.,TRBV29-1,CSVDGEGYGYTF,TGCAGCGTTGACGGGGAGGGCTATGGCTACACCTTC
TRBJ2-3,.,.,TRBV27,CASSLTRSTDTQYF,TGTGCCAGCAGTTTAACCAGAAGCACAGATACGCAGTATTTT
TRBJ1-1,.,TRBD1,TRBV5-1,CASSITGQGATEAFF,TGCGCCAGCAGCATAACGGGACAGGGGGCAACTGAAGCTTTCTTT
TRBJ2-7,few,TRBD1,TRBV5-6,CASSYRGRGYHEQYF,TGTGCCAGCAGCTACCGGGGCAGGGGGTACCACGAGCAGTACTTC
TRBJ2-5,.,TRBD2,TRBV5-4,CASSMGLAGVRETQYF,TGTGCCAGCAGCATGGGACTAGCGGGAGTAAGAGAGACCCAGTACTTC
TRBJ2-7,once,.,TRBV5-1,CASSSRSSYEQYF,TGCGCCAGCTCCTCGAGGAGCTCCTACGAGCAGTACTTC
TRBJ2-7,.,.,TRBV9,CASSVEPGSYEQYF,TGTGCCAGCAGCGTAGAGCCAGGTTCCTACGAGCAGTACTTC
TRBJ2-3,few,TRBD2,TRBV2,CASRDSGSGFADTQYF,TGTGCCAGCCGAGATAGCGGGAGCGGTTTCGCAGATACGCAGTATTTT
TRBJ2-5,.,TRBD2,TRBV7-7,CASSLDWRSGGPQETQYF,TGTGCCAGCAGCTTAGATTGGAGATCGGGGGGGCCCCAAGAGACCCAGTACTTC
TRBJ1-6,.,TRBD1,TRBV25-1,CASRGTGVLRLHF,TGTGCCAGCAGAGGGACAGGGGTCCTCCGACTCCACTTT
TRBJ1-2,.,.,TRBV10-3,CAISESEGFTYGYTF,TGTGCCATCAGTGAGTCAGAGGGTTTTACCTATGGCTACACCTTC
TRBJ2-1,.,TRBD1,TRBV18,CASSSIGTGAYNEQFF,TGTGCCAGCTCATCAATAGGGACAGGCGCCTACAATGAGCAGTTCTTC
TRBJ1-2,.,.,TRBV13,CASSATGANYGYTF,TGTGCCAGCAGCGCAACAGGAGCTAACTATGGCTACACCTTC
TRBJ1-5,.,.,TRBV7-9,CASSLGYNQPQHF,TGTGCCAGCAGCTTAGGTTACAATCAGCCCCAGCATTTT
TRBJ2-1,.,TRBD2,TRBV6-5,CASSLTSGNYNEQFF,TGTGCCAGCAGTTTGACTAGCGGTAACTACAATGAGCAGTTCTTC
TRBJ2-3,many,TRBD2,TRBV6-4,CASSERGATDTQYF,TGTGCCAGCAGTGAGCGGGGGGCCACAGATACGCAGTATTTT
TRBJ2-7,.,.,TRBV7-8,CASSFGGYYEQYF,TGTGCCAGCAGCTTTGGGGGCTACTACGAGCAGTACTTC
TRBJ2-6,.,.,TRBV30,CACLSSGANVLTF,TGTGCCTGTCTATCCTCTGGGGCCAACGTCCTGACTTTC
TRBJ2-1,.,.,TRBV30,CAWKFGRRNEQFF,TGTGCCTGGAAGTTCGGTCGGAGGAATGAGCAGTTCTTC
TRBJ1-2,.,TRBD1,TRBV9,CASSVATGGNYGYTF,TGTGCCAGCAGCGTAGCGACAGGGGGAAACTATGGCTACACCTTC
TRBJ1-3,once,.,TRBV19,CASSPKGSLANTIYF,TGTGCCAGTAGTCCCAAAGGGAGCTTAGCGAACACCATATATTTT
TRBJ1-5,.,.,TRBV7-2,CASSLGRGGLSNQPQHF,TGTGCCAGCAGCTTAGGTCGCGGAGGACTTAGCAATCAGCCCCAGCATTTT
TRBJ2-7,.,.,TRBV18,CASARDTTTSYEQYF,TGTGCCAGCGCTAGGGACACTACGACCTCCTACGAGCAGTACTTC
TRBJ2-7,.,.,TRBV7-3,CASSPGWGVGEQYF,TGTGCCAGCAGCCCGGGTTGGGGCGTCGGCGAGCAGTACTTC
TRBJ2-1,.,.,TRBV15,CATSRTRGYNEQFF,TGTGCCACCAGCAGGACCAGGGGCTACAATGAGCAGTTCTTC
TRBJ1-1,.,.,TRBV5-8,CASSLLYREAFF,TGTGCCAGCAGCTTGCTTTACAGGGAAGCTTTCTTT
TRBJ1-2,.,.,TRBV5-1,CASSVTTPAGYGYTF,TGCGCCAGCAGCGTAACAACCCCTGCTGGTTATGGCTACACCTTC
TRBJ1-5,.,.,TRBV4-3,CASSSHQNQPQHF,TGCGCCAGCAGCTCCCATCAGAATCAGCCCCAGCATTTT